This paragraph covers one T cell receptor beta chain sequence. This clone was recorded only once. No antigen is known for it. The sample holds no much larger clone one base away, and base qualities are not on file. The CDR3 has 16 amino acids, counting the end cysteine and phenylalanine. Only the CDR3 part of the read is kept: 48 bases, read in frame from the first base. The sample comes from a study of memory CD4+ T cells and cytomegalovirus serostatus (dated by TCRdb to between 2018 and 2020). Background on the whole study: A total of about 35 healthy Belgian adults, of whom 9 were CMV seropositive and about 24 were CMV seronegative, were included in the cohort. CD4+ memory TCRbeta repertoires of a Belgian cohort with known cytomegalovirus serostatus were sequenced in order to replicate a published TCR-based CMV serostatus classifier.

A FACSAria II was used to sort memory CD4+ T cells, defined as single viable CD3+CD4+CD8-CD45RO+ cells. CMV serostatus was determined using a Roche Elecsys assay that detects serum IgG against CMV pp150, pp28, p38 and p52. Following thawing, total CD4+ T cells were enriched through positive selection using CD4 magnetic microbeads. Samples originated from another study that specifically interrogated the CD4+ T cell memory repertoire. Peripheral blood mononuclear cells were isolated and cryopreserved according to standard operating procedures, and serum was stored at -80 degrees C. The staining used CD3-PerCP (BW264/56), CD4-APC (RPA-T4), CD45RO-PE (UCHT1) and CD8-Pacific Orange (3B5) antibodies, and Sytox blue was used to exclude non-viable cells. The investigation overall reported the following: Among the 160 or so previously reported CMV-associated TCRbeta sequences, some 69 showed up in the CD4+ memory repertoires, with each one found in between one and five individuals. A median bootstrapped AUC of roughly 0.95 with a 95% CI of 0.76-1.00 was achieved on the Belgian cohort by the original-framework classifier. Results were interpreted as suggesting that the CMV-associated TCR signature is largely present in the CD4+ memory repertoire. Only CD4+CD45RO+ memory cells were sequenced, in contrast to the original study, in which naive and memory CD4+ and CD8+ populations were covered. For predicting CMV serostatus, the median bootstrapped AUC was roughly 0.95 using the original framework and approximately 0.9 using a US-trained random forest.

The Quick-DNA Microprep Kit was used to extract genomic DNA from the sorted cells. Amplification of TCRbeta DNA was done with the immunoSEQ hsTCRbeta kit, following the protocol from the manufacturer. An Illumina MiSeq instrument was used to sequence the TCRbeta libraries. Concerning the study's data processing: Following removal of out-of-frame sequences, some 2,200,000 distinct TCRbeta sequences were retained, with an average of approximately 64,000 per individual. Each individual was scored using the number of about 180 previously reported CMV-associated TCRbeta sequences that the individual carried and the total number of productive distinct TCRbeta sequences. A beta-binomial model was reimplemented in Python, and scikit-learn random forests with default parameters were trained on data from the US cohort. Classifier performance on the Belgian cohort was summarized as median AUC with percentile confidence intervals calculated over 10,000 bootstrap iterations. TCRdb obtained this table from immuneACCESS and retained in-frame rearrangements with V and J assigned. These tables miss some clones; where compared with another copy, unresolved V genes account for less than half of the shortfall, and the remainder is unexplained. V, J and clone size are taken as reported in that table, and D and trimming were inferred from the DNA itself. The sample profile shows tens of thousands of clones; approximately 78% of them were found once. Under 0.9% of the sample is taken by the ten largest.

The TCR comes from an adult in good health and CMV-seronegative. The sequencing sample was made of memory CD4+ T cells from blood. Recombination connected TRBV21-1 to TRBJ2-7; the DNA was not compared with TRBD2, the D call given in the table. TRBV21-1 is a pseudogene locus. The CDR3 reads CASSHGLFVRAYEQYF. The DNA is TGTGCCAGCAGCCATGGACTCTTCGTCCGGGCCTACGAGCAGTACTTC.